The present TCR beta chain was sequenced within a study of blood T cell repertoires in COVID-19. As for the study in general: Spain, Italy and the United States supplied samples that represented acute and convalescent COVID-19.

Authors' processing steps: Researchers report that nucleated cell counts were estimated from reference gene primer amplification. The table came from immunoSEQ multiplex PCR; TCRdb's copy has only in-frame clones and leaves some out. V, J and clone size were drawn from that table, and D and trimming were deduced from the DNA. The sample shows around 300,000 clones, about 87% of them seen only once. Per the germline V gene, CDR1 is SGHTA and CDR2 is FQGNSA. Trimming removed 2 bases from V and 6 bases from J, with 12 bases in between. This CDR3 is built from 14 residues. This chain links TRBV7-2 with TRBJ2-3; a weak D match, TRBD2 (6 bases). The sample consisted of PBMCs or T cells enriched from blood (not recorded which). The clonotype was recovered from a man aged 30-40 years who had recovered from COVID-19. CDR3 protein: CASSLIAAGDTQYF. The CDR3 bases are TGTGCCAGCAGCTTAATAGCGGCTGGGGATACGCAGTATTTT.